The clone carrying this T cell receptor (beta chain) was counted at least ten times. Its antigen is currently unknown. This specimen belongs to a study of T cell repertoires in cytomegalovirus infection. The overall study: Public signatures in TCR beta pointed to CMV infection and matching HLA type. Study findings and constraints: Based on cumulative public TCR beta family frequency, carriers of CMV plus the relevant HLA were identified. Dominant in the ex vivo response were TCR beta clonotypes restricted by HLA-C and specific for CMV.

TCRdb ran MiXCR on the reads and lists one entry per CDR3 protein. This sample has around 74,000 distinct CDR3 sequences, with less than 4.5% found just once. Per the germline V gene, CDR1 is SQVTM and CDR2 is ANQGSEA. V was pared by 4 bases and J by 3 bases, with 10 bases between. This CDR3 contains 12 residues. This chain uses TRBV29-1 with TRBJ2-7, with a tentative D call TRBD2 (5 bases). Sequencing was performed on PBMCs. This receptor was obtained from a human donor in good health (CMV status not recorded). Some clones in this sample may be carry-over from other donors' samples. The CDR3 DNA follows: TGCAGCGTTGCCCCGACTAACTACGAGCAGTACTTC. It codes for CSVAPTNYEQYF.